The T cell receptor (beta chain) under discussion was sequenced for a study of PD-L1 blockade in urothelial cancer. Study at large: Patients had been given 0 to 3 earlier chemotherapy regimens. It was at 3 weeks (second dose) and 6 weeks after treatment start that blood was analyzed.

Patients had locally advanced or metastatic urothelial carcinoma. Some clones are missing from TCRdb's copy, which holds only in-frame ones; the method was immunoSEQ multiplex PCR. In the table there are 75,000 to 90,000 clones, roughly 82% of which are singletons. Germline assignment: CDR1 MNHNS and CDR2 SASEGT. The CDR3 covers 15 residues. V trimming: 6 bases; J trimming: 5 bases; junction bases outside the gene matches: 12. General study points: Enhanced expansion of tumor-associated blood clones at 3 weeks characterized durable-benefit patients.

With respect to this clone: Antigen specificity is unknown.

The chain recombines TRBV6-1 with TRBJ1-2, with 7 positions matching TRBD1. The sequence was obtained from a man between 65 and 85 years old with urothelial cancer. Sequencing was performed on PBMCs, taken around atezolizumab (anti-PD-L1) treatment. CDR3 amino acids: CASSPTGRFGYGYTF. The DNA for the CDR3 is TGTGCCAGCAGCCCGACAGGGCGGTTTGGGTATGGCTACACCTTC.